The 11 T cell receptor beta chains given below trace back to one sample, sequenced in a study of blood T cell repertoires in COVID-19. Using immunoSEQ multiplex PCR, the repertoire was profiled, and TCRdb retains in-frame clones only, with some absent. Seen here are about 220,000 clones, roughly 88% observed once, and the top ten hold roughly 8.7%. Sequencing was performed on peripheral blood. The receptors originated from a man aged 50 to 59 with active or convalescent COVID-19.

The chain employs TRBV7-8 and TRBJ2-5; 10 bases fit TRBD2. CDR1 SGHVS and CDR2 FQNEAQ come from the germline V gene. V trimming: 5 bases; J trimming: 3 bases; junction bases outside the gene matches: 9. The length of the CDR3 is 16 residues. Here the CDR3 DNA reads TGTGCCAGCAGCAACATACCTAGCGGGAGAGAAGAGACCCAGTACTTC. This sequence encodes CASSNIPSGREETQYF. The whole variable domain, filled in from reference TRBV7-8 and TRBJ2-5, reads GAGVSQSPRYKVAKRGQDVALRCDPISGHVSLFWYQQALGQGPEFLTYFQNEAQLDKSGLPSDRFFAERPEGSVSTLKIQRTQQEDSAVYLCASSNIPSGREETQYFGPGTRLLVL.

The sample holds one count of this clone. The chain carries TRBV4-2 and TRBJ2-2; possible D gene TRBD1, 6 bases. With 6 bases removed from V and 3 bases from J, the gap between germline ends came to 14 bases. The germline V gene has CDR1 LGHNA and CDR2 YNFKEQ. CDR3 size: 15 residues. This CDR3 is CASSEITGYTGELFF. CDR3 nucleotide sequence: TGTGCCAGCAGTGAGATAACAGGGTACACCGGGGAGCTGTTTTTT.

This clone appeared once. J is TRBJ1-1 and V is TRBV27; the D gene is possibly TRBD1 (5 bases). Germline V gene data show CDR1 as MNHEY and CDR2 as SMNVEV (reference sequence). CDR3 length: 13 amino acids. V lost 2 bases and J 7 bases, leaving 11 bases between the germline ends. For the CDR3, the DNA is TGTGCCAGCAGTTTAGTTCAGGGTAATGAAGCTTTCTTT. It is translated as CASSLVQGNEAFF.

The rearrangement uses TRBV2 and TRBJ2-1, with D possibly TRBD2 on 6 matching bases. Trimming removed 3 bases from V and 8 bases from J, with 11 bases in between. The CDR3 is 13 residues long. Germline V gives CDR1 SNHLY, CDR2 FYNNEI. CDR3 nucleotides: TGTGCCAGCAGTGACAGGCCGGGGGATGAGCAGTTCTTC. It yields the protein CASSDRPGDEQFF.

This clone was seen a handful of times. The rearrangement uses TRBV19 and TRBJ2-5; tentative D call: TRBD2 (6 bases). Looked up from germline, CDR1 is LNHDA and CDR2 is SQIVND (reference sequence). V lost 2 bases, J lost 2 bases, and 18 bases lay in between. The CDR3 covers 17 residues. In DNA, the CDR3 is TGTGCCAGTAGTATACGGGGCGACCCGGGACTTCAAGAGACCCAGTACTTC. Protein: CASSIRGDPGLQETQYF.

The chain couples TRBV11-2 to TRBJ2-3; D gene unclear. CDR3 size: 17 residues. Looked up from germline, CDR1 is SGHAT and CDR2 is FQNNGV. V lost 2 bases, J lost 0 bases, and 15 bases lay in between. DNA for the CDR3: TGTGCCAGCAGCTTACGACTGGAGCCCCCTAGCACAGATACGCAGTATTTT. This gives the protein CASSLRLEPPSTDTQYF.

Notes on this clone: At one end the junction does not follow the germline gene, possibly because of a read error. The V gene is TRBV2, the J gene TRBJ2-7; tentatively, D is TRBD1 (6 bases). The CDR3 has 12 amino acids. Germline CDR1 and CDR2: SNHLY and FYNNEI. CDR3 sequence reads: CASREDRYEQYF. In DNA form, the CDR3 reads TGTGCCAGCAGGGAAGACAGGTACGAGCAGTACTTC.

DNA of the CDR3: TGTGCCATCAGTGAGTTTCAGTCCGGGGCCAACGTCCTGACTTTC. Amino acids: CAISEFQSGANVLTF. The chain recombines TRBV10-3 with TRBJ2-6; D unclear. The CDR3 is 15 residues long. V was trimmed by 1 base and J by 4 bases, leaving 8 bases between them. CDR1 and CDR2 from the germline V gene are ENHRY and SYGVKD.

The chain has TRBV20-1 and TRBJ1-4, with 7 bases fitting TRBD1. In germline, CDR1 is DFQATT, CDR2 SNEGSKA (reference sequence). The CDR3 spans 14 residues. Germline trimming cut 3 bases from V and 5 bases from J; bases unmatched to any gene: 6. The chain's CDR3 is CSASVTGLNEKLFF. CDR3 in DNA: TGCAGTGCTAGTGTGACAGGGTTAAATGAAAAACTGTTTTTT.

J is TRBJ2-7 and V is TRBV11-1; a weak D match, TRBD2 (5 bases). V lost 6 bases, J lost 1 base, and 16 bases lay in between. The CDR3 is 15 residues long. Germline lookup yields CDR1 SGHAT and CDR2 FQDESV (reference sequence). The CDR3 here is CASRRLSAGSYEQYF. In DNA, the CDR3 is TGTGCCAGCAGACGCCTTAGCGCCGGATCCTACGAGCAGTACTTC.

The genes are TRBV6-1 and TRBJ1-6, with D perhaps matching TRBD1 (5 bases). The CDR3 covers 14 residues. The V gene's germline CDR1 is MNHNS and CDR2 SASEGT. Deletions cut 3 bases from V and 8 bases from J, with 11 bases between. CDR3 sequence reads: CASSDGRVDSPLHF. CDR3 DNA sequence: TGTGCCAGCAGTGATGGCAGGGTGGATTCACCCCTCCACTTT.